The present T cell receptor (beta chain) was sequenced within a study of control samples from healthy donors and cancer patients (dated by TCRdb to the early 2020s). Libraries were made using the immunoSEQ multiplex PCR assay. As stored in TCRdb, this immuneACCESS dataset retains in-frame rearrangements with V and J assigned. A fraction of the clones does not appear; measured against another copy, unresolved V genes explain less than half of the discrepancy, and the remainder lacks a known reason. For this sample the table gives under 200,000 clones, of which 90% to 95% were detected only once. Over 3.5% of the sample goes to the ten largest clones. The germline V gene specifies MGHDK as CDR1 and SYGVNS as CDR2. V loses 1 base at its end and J loses 2 bases; junction bases beyond the gene matches: 1. The CDR3 contains 15 residues, cysteine and phenylalanine counted. Solely the CDR3 DNA is kept, with 45 bases framed from the first base.

Of note for this clone: Its antigen remains unidentified. Base qualities are not provided; no much larger clone lies one nucleotide away.

The sequence came from a woman in her sixties or seventies in good health. Sequencing input: blood. Recombination joined TRBV25-1 with TRBJ1-2; the junction holds 10 bases that match TRBD1. The CDR3 protein sequence reads: CASSEWGQGNYGYTF. The DNA reads as follows: TGTGCCAGCAGTGAATGGGGACAGGGGAACTATGGCTACACCTTC.